This T cell receptor (beta chain) was identified during a study of regulatory T cells in long-lasting Graves disease. Findings and limits, study-wide: Exclusively peripheral blood, rather than thyroid tissue, was studied.

Sample time point: persistent/refractory GD, antithyroid drugs over 5 years with positive TRAb. Construction of the TCR library relied on RNA isolated from PBMCs. Approximately 9.9-milliliter peripheral blood samples went into EDTA tubes. This CDR3 comprises 14 residues. Germline-derived CDR1 and CDR2 are MNHNS and SASEGT. V was clipped by 6 bases and J by 6 bases; unmatched bases: 8. Both iRepertoire HTBI primers and Arm-PCR of CDR3 regions were used to build the TCR beta libraries. From the multiplex PCR reads, TCRdb called clonotypes with MiXCR, one entry per CDR3 protein. Of 650,000 to 700,000 distinct CDR3 sequences in the sample, 25% to 35% were seen once. With respect to this clonotype: Its antigen is undetermined.

The sequences come from peripheral blood mononuclear cells (PBMCs), collected when the disease was refractory, from a patient treated with antithyroid drugs. The chain is built from TRBV6-1 and TRBJ1-2, with 9 nucleotides matching TRBD1. The clonotype comes from a female donor with Graves disease. CDR3 bases: TGTGCCAGCAGCAGGGACAGGGCTAATAATGGCTACACCTTC. Its translation: CASSRDRANNGYTF.